This TCR beta chain was captured in a study of T cell responses to AZD1222 COVID-19 vaccine. Study-wide points: Researchers took repertoire samples only after the peak T cell response had come. Spike-specific TCR depth and breadth grew after two AZD1222 doses. Reportedly, nearly half of unique spike TCRs recognized epitopes outside B.1.351/B.1.1.7 mutations.

Assay used: immunoSEQ multiplex PCR; TCRdb lists only in-frame clones, some missing. The sample records more than 100,000 clones, about 91% being singletons. Regarding this clone: Antigen: not known.

This CDR3 has 15 amino acids. Germline-derived CDR1 and CDR2 are MNHNS and SASEGT. Trimming at V came to 1 base and at J to 5 bases, leaving 4 bases not matched to a gene. The V gene is TRBV6-1, the J gene TRBJ2-3, with TRBD2 identical over 9 bases. Source: peripheral blood, taken 28 days after the second AZD1222 dose. This receptor was obtained from an adult who received the AZD1222 COVID-19 vaccine. This chain's CDR3 is CASSEEAGGIDTQYF. The CDR3 DNA reads TGTGCCAGCAGTGAAGAAGCGGGGGGTATAGATACGCAGTATTTT.